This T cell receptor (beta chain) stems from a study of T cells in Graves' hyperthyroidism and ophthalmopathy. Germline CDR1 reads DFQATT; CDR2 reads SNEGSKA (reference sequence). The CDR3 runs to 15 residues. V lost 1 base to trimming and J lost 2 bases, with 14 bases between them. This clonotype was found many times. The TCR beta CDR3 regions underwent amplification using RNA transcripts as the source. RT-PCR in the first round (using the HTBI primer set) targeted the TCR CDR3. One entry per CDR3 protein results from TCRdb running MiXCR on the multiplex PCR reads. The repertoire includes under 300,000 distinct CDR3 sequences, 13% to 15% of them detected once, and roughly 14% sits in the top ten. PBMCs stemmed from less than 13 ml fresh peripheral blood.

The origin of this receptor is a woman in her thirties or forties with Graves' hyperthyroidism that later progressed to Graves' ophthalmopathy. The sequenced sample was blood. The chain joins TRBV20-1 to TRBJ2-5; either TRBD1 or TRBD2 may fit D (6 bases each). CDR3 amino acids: CSARASGAVQETQYF. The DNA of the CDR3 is TGCAGTGCTAGAGCGTCGGGGGCGGTACAAGAGACCCAGTACTTC.